This T cell receptor (beta chain) was documented in a study of blood T cell repertoires in COVID-19. CDR3 length: 15 amino acids. Trimming removed 0 bases at V and 4 bases at J, with 12 bases between. Germline values: CDR1 MGHRA, CDR2 YSYEKL. This clone occurred a few times. Only in-frame clones appear in the TCRdb table, and some are missing; sequencing was by immunoSEQ multiplex PCR. The sample includes 100,000 to 150,000 clones, approximately 86% of them seen just once. The sequence was collected from a woman in her forties or fifties who had recovered from COVID-19. The gene calls are TRBV4-1 and TRBJ1-2; D may be TRBD1 (5 bases). Sequencing was carried out using PBMCs or T cells enriched from blood (not recorded which). The CDR3 is CASSQEVGVGYGYTF. CDR3 nucleotide sequence: TGCGCCAGCAGCCAAGAAGTAGGGGTAGGCTATGGCTACACCTTC.